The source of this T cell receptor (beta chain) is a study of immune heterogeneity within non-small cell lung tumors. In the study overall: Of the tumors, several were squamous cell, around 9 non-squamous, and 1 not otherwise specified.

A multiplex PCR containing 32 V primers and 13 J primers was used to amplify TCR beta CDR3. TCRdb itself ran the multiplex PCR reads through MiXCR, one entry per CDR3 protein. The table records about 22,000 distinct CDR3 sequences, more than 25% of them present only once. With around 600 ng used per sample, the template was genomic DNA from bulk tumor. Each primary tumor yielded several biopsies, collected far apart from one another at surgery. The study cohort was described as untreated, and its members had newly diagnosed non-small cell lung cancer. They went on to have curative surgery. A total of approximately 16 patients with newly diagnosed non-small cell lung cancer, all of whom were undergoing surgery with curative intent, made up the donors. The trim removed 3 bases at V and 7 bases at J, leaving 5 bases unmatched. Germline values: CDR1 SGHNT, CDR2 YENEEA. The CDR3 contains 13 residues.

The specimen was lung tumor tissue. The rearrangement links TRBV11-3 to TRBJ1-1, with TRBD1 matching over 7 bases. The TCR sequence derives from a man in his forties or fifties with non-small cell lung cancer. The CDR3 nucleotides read TGTGCCAGCAGCTTCAACCAGGGGGTTGAAGCTTTCTTT. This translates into CASSFNQGVEAFF.